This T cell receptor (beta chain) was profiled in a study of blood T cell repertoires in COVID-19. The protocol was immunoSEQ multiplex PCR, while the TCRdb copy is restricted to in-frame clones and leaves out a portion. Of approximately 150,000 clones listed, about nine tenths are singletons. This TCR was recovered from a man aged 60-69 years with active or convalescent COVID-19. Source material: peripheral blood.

CDR3 sequence reads: CASSLSGTGQPQHF. The DNA of the CDR3 is TGTGCCAGCAGTTTGTCGGGGACTGGACAGCCCCAGCATTTT. The chain couples TRBV27 to TRBJ1-5, with TRBD1 as a possible D gene (5 bases). The germline V and J ends were trimmed by 3 bases and 7 bases, with 13 bases remaining between them. The CDR3 is 14 residues long. Germline V gene lookup returns CDR1 MNHEY and CDR2 SMNVEV (reference sequence).